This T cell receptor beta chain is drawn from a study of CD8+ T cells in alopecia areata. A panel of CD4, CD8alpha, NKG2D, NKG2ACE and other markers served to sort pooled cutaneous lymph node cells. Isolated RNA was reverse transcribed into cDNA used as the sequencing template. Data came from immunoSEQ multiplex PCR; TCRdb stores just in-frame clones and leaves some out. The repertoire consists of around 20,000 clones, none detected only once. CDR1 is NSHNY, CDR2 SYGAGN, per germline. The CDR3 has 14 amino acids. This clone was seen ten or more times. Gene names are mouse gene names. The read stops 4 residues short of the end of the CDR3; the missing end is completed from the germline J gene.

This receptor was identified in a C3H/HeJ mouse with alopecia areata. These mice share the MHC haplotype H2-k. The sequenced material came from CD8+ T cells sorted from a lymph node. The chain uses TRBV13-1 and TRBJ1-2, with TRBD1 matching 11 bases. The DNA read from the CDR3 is TGTGCCAGCAGTGGGGACAGGGGGAGGTCC. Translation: CASSGDRGRS. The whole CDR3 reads CASSGDRGRSDYTF.